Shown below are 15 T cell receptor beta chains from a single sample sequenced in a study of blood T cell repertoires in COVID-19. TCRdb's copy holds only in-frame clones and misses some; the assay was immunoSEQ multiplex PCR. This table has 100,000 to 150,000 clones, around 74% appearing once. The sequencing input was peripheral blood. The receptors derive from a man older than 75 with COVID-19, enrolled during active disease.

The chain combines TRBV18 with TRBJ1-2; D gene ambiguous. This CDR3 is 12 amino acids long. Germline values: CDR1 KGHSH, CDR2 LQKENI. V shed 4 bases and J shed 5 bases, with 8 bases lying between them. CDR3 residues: CASSLDLYGYTF. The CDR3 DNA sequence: TGTGCCAGCTCACTAGACTTGTATGGCTACACCTTC.

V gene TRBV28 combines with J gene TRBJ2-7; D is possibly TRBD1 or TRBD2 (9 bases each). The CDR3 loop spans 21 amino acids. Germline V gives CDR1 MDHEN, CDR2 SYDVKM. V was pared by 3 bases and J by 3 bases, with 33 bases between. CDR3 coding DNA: TGTGCCAGCAGTTTTGGGACAGGGTGGGGAGTGGAACTAGCGGGCCTCTACGAGCAGTACTTC. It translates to CASSFGTGWGVELAGLYEQYF. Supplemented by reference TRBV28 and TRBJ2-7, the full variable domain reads DVKVTQSSRYLVKRTGEKVFLECVQDMDHENMFWYRQDPGLGLRLIYFSYDVKMKEKGDIPEGYSVSREKKERFSLILESASTNQTSMYLCASSFGTGWGVELAGLYEQYFGPGTRLTVT.

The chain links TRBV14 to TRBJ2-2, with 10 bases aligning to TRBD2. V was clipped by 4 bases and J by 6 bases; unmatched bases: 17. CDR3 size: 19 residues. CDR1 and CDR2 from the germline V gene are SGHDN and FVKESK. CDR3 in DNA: TGTGCCAGCAGCCCTCCGAACCCGGGGCTAGCGGGAGAGGCCGGGGAGCTGTTTTTT. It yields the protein CASSPPNPGLAGEAGELFF.

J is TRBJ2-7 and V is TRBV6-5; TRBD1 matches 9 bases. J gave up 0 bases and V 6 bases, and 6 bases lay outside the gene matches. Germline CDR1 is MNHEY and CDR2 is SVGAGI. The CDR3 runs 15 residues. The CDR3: CASRRTGGYSYEQYF. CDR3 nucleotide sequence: TGTGCCAGCAGGAGAACAGGGGGCTACTCCTACGAGCAGTACTTC.

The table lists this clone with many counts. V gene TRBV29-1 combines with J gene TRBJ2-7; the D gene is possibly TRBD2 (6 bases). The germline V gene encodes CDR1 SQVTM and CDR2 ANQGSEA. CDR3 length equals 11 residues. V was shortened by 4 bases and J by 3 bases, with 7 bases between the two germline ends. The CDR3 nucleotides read TGCAGCGTTGCGCGGGACTACGAGCAGTACTTC. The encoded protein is CSVARDYEQYF.

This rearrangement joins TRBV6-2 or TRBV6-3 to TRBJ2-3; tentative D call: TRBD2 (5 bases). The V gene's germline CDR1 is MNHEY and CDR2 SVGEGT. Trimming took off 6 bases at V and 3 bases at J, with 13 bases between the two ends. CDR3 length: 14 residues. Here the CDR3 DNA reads TGTGCCAGCAGCACGGGGAGAAGGACAGATACGCAGTATTTT. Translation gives CASSTGRRTDTQYF.

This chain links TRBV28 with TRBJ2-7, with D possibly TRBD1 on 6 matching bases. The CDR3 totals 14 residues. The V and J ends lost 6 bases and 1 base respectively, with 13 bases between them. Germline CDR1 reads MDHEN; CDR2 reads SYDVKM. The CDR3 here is CASRRQEISYEQYF. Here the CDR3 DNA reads TGTGCCAGCAGACGACAGGAGATTTCCTACGAGCAGTACTTC.

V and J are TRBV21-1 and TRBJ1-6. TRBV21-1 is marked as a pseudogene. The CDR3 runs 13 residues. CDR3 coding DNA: TGTGCCAGCAGAAAGCCGTCCCATTCACCCCTCCACTTT. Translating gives CASRKPSHSPLHF.

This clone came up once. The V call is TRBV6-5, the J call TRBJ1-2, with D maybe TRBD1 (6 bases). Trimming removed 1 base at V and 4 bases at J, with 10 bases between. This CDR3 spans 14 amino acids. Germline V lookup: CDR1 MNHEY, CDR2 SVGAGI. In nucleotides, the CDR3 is TGTGCCAGCAGTTACTGGGGGCAGGGCTATGGCTACACCTTC. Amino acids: CASSYWGQGYGYTF.

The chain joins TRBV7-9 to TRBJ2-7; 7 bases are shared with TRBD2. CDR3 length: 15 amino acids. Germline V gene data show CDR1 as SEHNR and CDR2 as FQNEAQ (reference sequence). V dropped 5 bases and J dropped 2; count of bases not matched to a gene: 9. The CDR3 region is CASSRTNGTTYEQYF. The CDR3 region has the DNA TGTGCCAGCAGCCGAACGAATGGGACTACCTACGAGCAGTACTTC.

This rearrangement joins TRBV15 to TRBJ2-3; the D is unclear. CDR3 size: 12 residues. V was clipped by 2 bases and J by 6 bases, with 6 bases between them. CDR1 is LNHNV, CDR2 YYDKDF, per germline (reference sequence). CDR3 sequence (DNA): TGTGCCACCAGCAGACCTCTCGATACGCAGTATTTT. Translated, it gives CATSRPLDTQYF.

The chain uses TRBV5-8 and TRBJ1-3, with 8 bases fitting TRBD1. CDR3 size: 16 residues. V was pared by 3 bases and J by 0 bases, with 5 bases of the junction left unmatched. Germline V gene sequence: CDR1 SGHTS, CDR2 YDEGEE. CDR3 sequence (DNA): TGTGCCAGCAGCTGGACAGGGACCACCTCTGGAAACACCATATATTTT. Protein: CASSWTGTTSGNTIYF.

CDR3 nucleotides: TGTGCCAGCAGTTTCCCCCTGACGAGGGATGGCTACACCTTC. It yields the protein CASSFPLTRDGYTF. The chain has TRBV28 and TRBJ1-2; unclear D gene. The CDR3 runs 14 residues. V was pared by 3 bases and J by 6 bases, with 14 bases between. Germline-derived CDR1 and CDR2 are MDHEN and SYDVKM.

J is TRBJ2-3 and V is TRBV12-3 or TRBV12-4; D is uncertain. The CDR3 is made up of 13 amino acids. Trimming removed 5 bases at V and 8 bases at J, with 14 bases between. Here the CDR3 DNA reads TGTGCCAGCAGTCCCCGCCCCCCGGGTACGCAGTATTTT. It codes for CASSPRPPGTQYF.

CDR3 sequence: CASSLASPDTQYF. CDR3 in DNA: TGTGCCAGCAGCTTGGCTAGCCCAGATACGCAGTATTTT. The chain employs TRBV7-3 and TRBJ2-3; a weak D match, TRBD2 (5 bases). This CDR3 is built from 13 residues. Germline V lookup: CDR1 SGHTA, CDR2 FQGTGA. Trimming removed 3 bases from V and 4 bases from J, with 8 bases in between.